These 6 T cell receptor beta chains came from one sample sequenced in a study of blood T cell repertoires in COVID-19. The protocol was immunoSEQ multiplex PCR, while the TCRdb copy is restricted to in-frame clones and leaves out a portion. The sample holds fewer than 50,000 clones, around 84% seen once. The sequenced sample consisted of peripheral blood. Every receptor here comes from a human donor in a cohort sampled during active COVID-19.

The chain combines TRBV5-1 with TRBJ2-3, with D unclear. The CDR3 spans 16 residues. Germline V gives CDR1 SGHRS, CDR2 YFSETQ. Trimming stripped 2 bases from V and 0 bases from J, with 13 bases between. CDR3 region: CASSLNSYLSTDTQYF. The DNA for the CDR3 is TGCGCCAGCAGCTTAAACTCCTACCTTAGCACAGATACGCAGTATTTT.

The rearrangement links TRBV19 to TRBJ2-7; 11 bases match TRBD2. The V and J ends lost 6 bases and 7 bases, in that order; junction bases with no gene match: 11. The germline V gene has CDR1 LNHDA and CDR2 SQIVND (reference sequence). This CDR3 comprises 15 residues. The CDR3 sequence is CASRSVLAGGSEQYF. The CDR3 DNA reads as TGTGCCAGTAGGAGTGTCCTAGCGGGAGGTTCTGAGCAGTACTTC.

The chain employs TRBV28 and TRBJ1-1, with D possibly being TRBD1 (6 bases). V was shortened by 5 bases and J by 8 bases, with 15 bases between the two germline ends. Per the germline V gene, CDR1 is MDHEN and CDR2 is SYDVKM. This CDR3 spans 13 amino acids. Here the CDR3 DNA reads TGTGCCAGCAGTACGCCACAGGGACGGGAAGCTTTCTTT. Encoded protein: CASSTPQGREAFF.

The genes are TRBV5-5 and TRBJ1-1; D might be TRBD1 (5 bases). Germline V CDR1 and CDR2: SGHKS, YYEKEE (reference sequence). The CDR3 length is 13 residues. Between the trimmed V and J ends, which lost 0 bases and 3 bases, there was a span of 6 bases. The CDR3 region is CASSLAGDTEAFF. The CDR3 DNA reads as TGTGCCAGCAGCTTGGCGGGGGACACTGAAGCTTTCTTT.

The chain recombines TRBV28 with TRBJ2-1; D possibly corresponds to TRBD2 (6 bases). This CDR3 contains 15 residues. CDR1 and CDR2 (germline): MDHEN, SYDVKM. V lost 8 bases and J lost 3, with 17 bases in between. CDR3 in DNA: TGTGCCAGCGGTAGGTGGGATAGCGGCTACAATGAGCAGTTCTTC. It translates to CASGRWDSGYNEQFF. The whole variable domain, filled in from reference TRBV28 and TRBJ2-1, reads DVKVTQSSRYLVKRTGEKVFLECVQDMDHENMFWYRQDPGLGLRLIYFSYDVKMKEKGDIPEGYSVSREKKERFSLILESASTNQTSMYLCASGRWDSGYNEQFFGPGTRLTVL.

The chain recombines TRBV5-1 with TRBJ2-1; 10 nucleotides agree with TRBD1. The CDR3 has 14 residues. V was clipped by 3 bases and J by 6 bases; unmatched bases: 3. CDR1 and CDR2 from the germline V gene are SGHRS and YFSETQ. The CDR3 DNA reads as TGCGCCAGCAGCTCCAGGACAGGGGGCAATGAGCAGTTCTTC. Its protein product is CASSSRTGGNEQFF.